The 5 T cell receptor beta chains given below trace back to one sample, sequenced in a study of cytomegalovirus exposure and HLA in healthy donors. Profiling relied on immunoSEQ multiplex PCR, and the TCRdb table lists in-frame clones only, not all of them. The sample holds more than 65,000 clones; around 94% are singletons and the top ten take 0.65% to 0.7%. Sequencing was done on a sample of PBMCs. Receptor source: a man aged 18 to 30 in good health and CMV-seronegative.

V is TRBV5-1 and J is TRBJ2-7; a weak D match, TRBD1 (6 bases). The length of the CDR3 is 15 residues. Between the trimmed V and J ends, which lost 1 base and 0 bases, there was a span of 11 bases. Germline CDR1 and CDR2: SGHRS and YFSETQ. CDR3 region: CASSLLQGDSYEQYF. The CDR3 DNA is TGCGCCAGCAGCTTGTTACAGGGTGACTCCTACGAGCAGTACTTC.

The chain joins TRBV4-1 to TRBJ2-3, with 9 nucleotides matching TRBD1. The CDR3 spans 15 residues. Germline trimming cut 4 bases from V and 0 bases from J; bases unmatched to any gene: 2. Germline CDR1 and CDR2: MGHRA and YSYEKL. The CDR3 sequence is CASSPDRGSTDTQYF. The CDR3, as DNA: TGCGCCAGCAGCCCGGACAGGGGTAGCACAGATACGCAGTATTTT.

This sequence joins TRBV7-2 and TRBJ2-1; 9 bases are shared with TRBD1. V shed 1 base and J 4 bases; nucleotides not matched to a gene: 2. Germline CDR1 and CDR2: SGHTA and FQGNSA. CDR3 length: 15 amino acids. As DNA, the CDR3 is TGTGCCAGCAGCTTAGGACAGGGGGGATACAATGAGCAGTTCTTC. Amino acid sequence: CASSLGQGGYNEQFF.

The chain carries TRBV7-2 and TRBJ1-2; the D is unclear. The CDR3 spans 15 residues. Trimming stripped 1 base from V and 2 bases from J, with 11 bases between. Germline V gene data show CDR1 as SGHTA and CDR2 as FQGNSA. The CDR3 region has the DNA TGTGCCAGCAGCTTAGGTATGGCGGGAAACTATGGCTACACCTTC. Translation gives CASSLGMAGNYGYTF.

The chain joins TRBV27 to TRBJ1-2; D not resolved. There are 13 residues in the CDR3. CDR1 and CDR2 from the germline V gene are MNHEY and SMNVEV (reference sequence). V was trimmed by 6 bases and J by 2 bases, leaving 10 bases between them. The CDR3 sequence is CASRAGKNYGYTF. CDR3 DNA sequence: TGTGCCAGCAGGGCAGGAAAAAACTATGGCTACACCTTC.